The 19 T cell receptor beta chains given below trace back to one sample, sequenced in a study of circulating and synovial CD4+ cells in juvenile arthritis. TCRdb keeps only in-frame clones here, not all; method: immunoSEQ multiplex PCR. The sample yields about 33,000 clones, about 95% seen once. The specimen sequenced was CD4+ T cells from blood. These TCRs come from a human donor with juvenile idiopathic arthritis.

CDR3 amino acids: CASSRGLDNEQFF. In DNA, the CDR3 is TGCGCCAGCAGCCGAGGACTAGACAATGAGCAGTTCTTC. This chain links TRBV4-3 with TRBJ2-1, with 7 bases aligning to TRBD2. The germline V gene encodes CDR1 LGHNA and CDR2 YSLEER. The CDR3 sequence is 13 residues long. The trim removed 4 bases at V and 5 bases at J, leaving 2 bases unmatched.

The J gene is TRBJ2-3, the V gene TRBV5-1, with D tentatively TRBD2 (6 bases). Trimming took 3 bases from V and 0 from J, leaving 17 bases between them. This CDR3 comprises 17 residues. Germline values: CDR1 SGHRS, CDR2 YFSETQ. CDR3 region: CASSSMGSGGSTDTQYF. CDR3 sequence (DNA): TGCGCCAGCAGCTCTATGGGTAGCGGTGGAAGCACAGATACGCAGTATTTT.

V usage is TRBV16 and J usage is TRBJ2-7; perhaps TRBD1 as D (6 bases). This CDR3 region has 18 residues. V lost 7 bases and J lost 4, with 29 bases in between. Germline V gene sequence: CDR1 KGHSY, CDR2 FQNENV. Here the CDR3 reads CASTSKGQSSFLEYEQYF. For the CDR3, the DNA is TGTGCCAGCACCTCCAAGGGACAAAGTTCATTTCTGGAATACGAGCAGTACTTC.

V is TRBV19 and J is TRBJ1-2, with 12 bases fitting TRBD1. The V and J ends lost 8 bases and 6 bases, in that order; junction bases with no gene match: 13. The CDR3 spans 16 residues. Germline CDR1 is LNHDA and CDR2 is SQIVND (reference sequence). CDR3 sequence: CASGGSGTGGLDGYTF. CDR3 in DNA: TGTGCCAGTGGGGGATCCGGGACAGGGGGCCTTGATGGCTACACCTTC.

The CDR3 protein is CASSRDRWDQPQHF. For the CDR3, the DNA is TGTGCCAGCAGTAGGGACAGGTGGGATCAGCCCCAGCATTTT. The rearrangement links TRBV6-5 to TRBJ1-5; 8 nucleotides line up with TRBD1. V lost 5 bases to trimming and J lost 5 bases; unmatched junction nucleotides: 5. Per germline, CDR1 MNHEY and CDR2 SVGAGI. The CDR3 covers 14 residues.

The genes are TRBV25-1 and TRBJ1-5, with TRBD1 matching 10 bases. After removal of 4 bases from V and 6 bases from J, the junction contained 3 bases not matched to a gene. Per germline, CDR1 MGHDK and CDR2 SYGVNS. The CDR3 sequence is 14 residues long. This CDR3 is CASSATGGFQPQHF. CDR3 bases: TGTGCCAGCAGTGCGACAGGGGGCTTTCAGCCCCAGCATTTT. The complete variable domain, with remaining parts taken from reference TRBV25-1 and TRBJ1-5, reads EADIYQTPRYLVIGTGKKITLECSQTMGHDKMYWYQQDPGMELHLIHYSYGVNSTEKGDLSSESTVSRIRTEHFPLTLESARPSHTSQYLCASSATGGFQPQHFGDGTRLSIL.

The gene calls are TRBV9 and TRBJ2-1, with a weak D call TRBD1 (6 bases). Germline assignment: CDR1 SGDLS and CDR2 YYNGEE. V lost 0 bases and J lost 7, with 14 bases in between. The CDR3 loop spans 15 amino acids. The CDR3 protein is CASSVGLERGNEQFF. CDR3 nucleotide sequence: TGTGCCAGCAGCGTAGGATTGGAAAGGGGGAATGAGCAGTTCTTC.

The V call is TRBV19, the J call TRBJ1-5, with D possibly TRBD1 on 6 matching bases. The V end lost 2 bases, the J end lost 6 bases, and 23 bases lay between the germline ends. CDR3 length equals 18 residues. Germline-derived CDR1 and CDR2 are LNHDA and SQIVND (reference sequence). Here the CDR3 reads CASSISGSTTGSGQPQHF. CDR3 in DNA: TGTGCCAGTAGTATATCCGGAAGCACCACAGGGTCTGGTCAGCCCCAGCATTTT. The full variable domain, with the rest looked up from reference TRBV19 and TRBJ1-5, is DGGITQSPKYLFRKEGQNVTLSCEQNLNHDAMYWYRQDPGQGLRLIYYSQIVNDFQKGDIAEGYSVSREKKESFPLTVTSAQKNPTAFYLCASSISGSTTGSGQPQHFGDGTRLSIL.

The chain uses TRBV5-5 and TRBJ2-7; possibly TRBD2 for D (6 bases). The CDR3 covers 14 residues. V was cut by 5 bases and J by 1 base, with 13 bases left in between. Germline CDR1 is SGHKS and CDR2 is YYEKEE (reference sequence). The CDR3, as DNA: TGTGCCAGCAGGTCCTCAGGAGGGTCCTACGAGCAGTACTTC. Its protein product is CASRSSGGSYEQYF.

The chain joins TRBV28 to TRBJ2-2, with 7 bases matching TRBD1. Germline V gene sequence: CDR1 MDHEN, CDR2 SYDVKM. This CDR3 contains 18 residues. V dropped 5 bases and J dropped 5; count of bases not matched to a gene: 17. This CDR3 is CASSRIGQEFFGTGELFF. The CDR3 coding sequence is TGTGCCAGCAGTAGAATTGGACAGGAGTTTTTTGGAACCGGGGAGCTGTTTTTT.

This CDR3 reads CASTTPGTDYGYTF. CDR3 DNA: TGTGCCAGCACCACCCCGGGGACAGACTATGGCTACACCTTC. The chain couples TRBV19 to TRBJ1-2; 7 bases match TRBD1. Germline CDR1 and CDR2: LNHDA and SQIVND (reference sequence). This CDR3 region has 14 residues. After removal of 9 bases from V and 3 bases from J, the junction contained 10 bases not matched to a gene. The variable domain in full, completed from reference TRBV19 and TRBJ1-2, reads DGGITQSPKYLFRKEGQNVTLSCEQNLNHDAMYWYRQDPGQGLRLIYYSQIVNDFQKGDIAEGYSVSREKKESFPLTVTSAQKNPTAFYLCASTTPGTDYGYTFGSGTRLTVV.

Note on this clone: Other DNA sequences in this sample translate to the same CDR3. CDR3 sequence: CASSVGSGATREPQHF. CDR3 DNA sequence: TGTGCCAGCAGCGTAGGTTCAGGGGCCACAAGGGAGCCCCAGCATTTT. The V gene is TRBV9, the J gene TRBJ1-5; D is possibly TRBD1 (6 bases). Between the trimmed V and J ends, which lost 0 bases and 8 bases, there was a span of 18 bases. In germline, CDR1 is SGDLS, CDR2 YYNGEE. This CDR3 has 16 amino acids.

The chain is built from TRBV19 and TRBJ1-6; D may be TRBD1 (5 bases). V was cut by 6 bases and J by 7 bases, with 19 bases left in between. CDR3 size: 16 residues. Per the germline V gene, CDR1 is LNHDA and CDR2 is SQIVND (reference sequence). The CDR3 loop reads CASRGQGAAWNSPLHF. Here the CDR3 DNA reads TGTGCCAGTAGAGGTCAGGGTGCAGCGTGGAATTCACCCCTCCACTTT.

The rearrangement uses TRBV7-2 and TRBJ2-5; no firm D call. Germline values: CDR1 SGHTA, CDR2 FQGNSA. The CDR3 length is 13 residues. The V end lost 5 bases, the J end lost 2 bases, and 9 bases lay between the germline ends. The CDR3 spells CASSPNGQETQYF. Written as DNA, the CDR3 is TGTGCCAGCAGCCCCAACGGGCAAGAGACCCAGTACTTC.

This chain links TRBV30 with TRBJ1-2; D might be TRBD1 (6 bases). The length of the CDR3 is 15 residues. V was trimmed by 3 bases and J by 5 bases, leaving 19 bases between them. Germline CDR1 and CDR2: GTSNPN and SVGIG (reference sequence). The CDR3 is CAWSNEGDQGYGYTF. CDR3 nucleotides: TGTGCCTGGAGCAACGAGGGGGATCAGGGGTATGGCTACACCTTC. The full variable domain, rest sourced from reference TRBV30 and TRBJ1-2, is SQTIHQWPATLVQPVGSPLSLECTVEGTSNPNLYWYRQAAGRGLQLLFYSVGIGQISSEVPQNLSASRPQDRQFILSSKKLLLSDSGFYLCAWSNEGDQGYGYTFGSGTRLTVV.

CDR3 in amino acids: CASSYSSGGAYEQYF. The CDR3, as DNA: TGTGCCAGCAGTTACAGCAGCGGGGGGGCCTACGAGCAGTACTTC. The chain carries TRBV6-5 and TRBJ2-7, with 10 bases matching TRBD2. V shed 2 bases, J shed 2 bases, and the junction held 3 bases outside the gene matches. Germline CDR1 MNHEY, CDR2 SVGAGI. This CDR3 region has 15 residues.

The chain employs TRBV6-5 and TRBJ1-2, with D possibly TRBD1 on 6 matching bases. The germline gives CDR1 MNHEY, CDR2 SVGAGI. The CDR3 sequence is 12 residues long. V lost 5 bases to trimming and J lost 8 bases, with 12 bases between them. CDR3 in DNA: TGTGCCAGCAGTCCAACAGGGAACGGCTACACCTTC. This codes for CASSPTGNGYTF.

In nucleotides, the CDR3 is TGTGCCAGCACACTCCAGGAACAGGGCGAGCAGTACTTC. This sequence encodes CASTLQEQGEQYF. The V and J genes are TRBV2 and TRBJ2-7; maybe TRBD1 (6 bases). V was shortened by 7 bases and J by 6 bases, with 16 bases between the two germline ends. The germline gives CDR1 SNHLY, CDR2 FYNNEI. The CDR3 loop spans 13 amino acids.

This chain links TRBV27 with TRBJ2-6, with 7 positions matching TRBD1. CDR1 MNHEY and CDR2 SMNVEV come from the germline V gene (reference sequence). Trimming cost V 5 bases and J 0 bases; bases outside gene matches: 13. The CDR3 loop spans 19 amino acids. CDR3 amino acids: CASSRTGTALSSGANVLTF. CDR3 bases: TGTGCCAGCAGTAGAACCGGGACAGCACTTAGCTCTGGGGCCAACGTCCTGACTTTC.